The source of this T cell receptor beta chain is a study of T-cell memory formation after mild COVID-19. Study-level findings and limits: Researchers report contracting CD4+ clones mostly in CM and EM, with CD8+ clones in EMRA.

Trimming took off 3 bases at V and 4 bases at J, with 10 bases between the two ends. Germline V gene data show CDR1 as GTSNPN and CDR2 as SVGIG (reference sequence). The CDR3 has 12 residues. Constant-segment-primed 5'RACE gave TCR alpha and TCR beta cDNA libraries with sample barcodes and UMIs. Via MiXCR, TCRdb re-called the 5' RACE reads, giving one row per CDR3 protein. Found here are around 500,000 distinct CDR3 sequences, 15% to 20% of them singletons; the top ten hold 9% to 15%. Turning to this clonotype: Its specificity is not known.

The clonotype was recovered from an adult woman who had mild COVID-19 (a few samples of this study predate the infection). Cell type and time point are not known. Sequenced material: PBMCs or a T cell subset sorted from them (not recorded which). The chain employs TRBV30 and TRBJ2-7; D is unclear. The CDR3, as DNA: TGTGCCTGGAGCGGGTCCGAGTACGAGCAGTACTTC. It translates to CAWSGSEYEQYF.